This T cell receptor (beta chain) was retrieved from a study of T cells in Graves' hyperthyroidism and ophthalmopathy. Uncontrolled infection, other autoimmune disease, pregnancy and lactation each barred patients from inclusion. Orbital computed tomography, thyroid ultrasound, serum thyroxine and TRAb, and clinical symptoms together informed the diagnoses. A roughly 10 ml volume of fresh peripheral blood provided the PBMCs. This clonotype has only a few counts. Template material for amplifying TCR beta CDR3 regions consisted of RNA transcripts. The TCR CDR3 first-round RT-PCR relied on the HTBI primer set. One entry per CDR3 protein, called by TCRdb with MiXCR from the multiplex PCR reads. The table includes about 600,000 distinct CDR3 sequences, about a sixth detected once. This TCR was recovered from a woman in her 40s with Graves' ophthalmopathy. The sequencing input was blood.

CDR3 sequence reads: CASSEPGEVSYNEQFF. CDR3 coding DNA: TGTGCCAGCAGTGAACCGGGGGAGGTCTCCTACAATGAGCAGTTCTTC. The chain carries TRBV2 and TRBJ2-1; TRBD2 might be the D (6 bases). The V gene's germline CDR1 is SNHLY and CDR2 FYNNEI. V lost 2 bases and J lost 0, with 11 bases in between. The CDR3 has 16 amino acids. The variable domain in full, completed from reference TRBV2 and TRBJ2-1, reads EPEVTQTPSHQVTQMGQEVILRCVPISNHLYFYWYRQILGQKVEFLVSFYNNEISEKSEIFDDQFSVERPDGSNFTLKIRSTKLEDSAMYFCASSEPGEVSYNEQFFGPGTRLTVL.